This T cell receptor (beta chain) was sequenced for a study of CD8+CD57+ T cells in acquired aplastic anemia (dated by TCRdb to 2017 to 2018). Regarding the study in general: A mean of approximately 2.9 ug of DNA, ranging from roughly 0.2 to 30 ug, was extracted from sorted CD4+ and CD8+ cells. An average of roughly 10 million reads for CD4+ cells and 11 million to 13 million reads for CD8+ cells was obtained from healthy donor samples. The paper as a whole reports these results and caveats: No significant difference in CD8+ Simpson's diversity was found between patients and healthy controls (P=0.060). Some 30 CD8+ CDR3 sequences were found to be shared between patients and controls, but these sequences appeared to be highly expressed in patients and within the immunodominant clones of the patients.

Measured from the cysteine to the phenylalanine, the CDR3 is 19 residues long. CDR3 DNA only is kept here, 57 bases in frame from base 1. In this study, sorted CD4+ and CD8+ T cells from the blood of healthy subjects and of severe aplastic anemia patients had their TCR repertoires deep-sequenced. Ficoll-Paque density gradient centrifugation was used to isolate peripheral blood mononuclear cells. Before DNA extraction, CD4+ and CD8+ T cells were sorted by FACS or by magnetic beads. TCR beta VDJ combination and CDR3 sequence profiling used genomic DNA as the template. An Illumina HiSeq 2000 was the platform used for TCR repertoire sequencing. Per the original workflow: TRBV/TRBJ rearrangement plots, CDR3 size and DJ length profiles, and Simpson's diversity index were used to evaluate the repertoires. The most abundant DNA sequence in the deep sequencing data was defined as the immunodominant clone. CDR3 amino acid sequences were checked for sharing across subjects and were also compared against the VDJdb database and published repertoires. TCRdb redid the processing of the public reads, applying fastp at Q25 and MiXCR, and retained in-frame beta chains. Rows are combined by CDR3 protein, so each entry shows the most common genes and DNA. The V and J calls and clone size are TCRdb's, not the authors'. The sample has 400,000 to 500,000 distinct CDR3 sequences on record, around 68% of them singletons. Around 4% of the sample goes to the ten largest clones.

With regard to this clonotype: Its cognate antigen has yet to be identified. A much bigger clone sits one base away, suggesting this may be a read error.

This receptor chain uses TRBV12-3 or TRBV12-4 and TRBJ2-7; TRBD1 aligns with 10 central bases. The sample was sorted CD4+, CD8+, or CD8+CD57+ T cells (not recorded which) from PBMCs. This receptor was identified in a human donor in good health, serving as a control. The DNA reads TGTGCTAGTGGTTTGGGTTCCGTCCCCTACTCCGGGACAGGGGACGAGCAGTACTTC. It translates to CASGLGSVPYSGTGDEQYF.